This T cell receptor (beta chain) is drawn from a study of T cells in Graves' hyperthyroidism and ophthalmopathy (dated by TCRdb to about 2019). With regard to the full study: To identify TCR V-J signatures that set the groups apart, the researchers used a discovery cohort of more than 95 patients, made up of 43 with Graves' ophthalmopathy and 57 with stable Graves' hyperthyroidism. According to the paper, TCR Vbeta CDR3 sequencing was carried out on roughly 130 peripheral blood samples, which came from approximately 41 ophthalmopathy, roughly 75 hyperthyroidism and some 17 progressor patients. Prospective prediction of ophthalmopathy was tested in an independent validation cohort consisting of 18 to 20 hyperthyroidism patients and more than 15 patients who later progressed to ophthalmopathy. The 75 to 100 discovery patients were randomly split 7:3 into training and test sets. The study also compared thyroid tissue and blood T-cell repertoires from more than five Graves' hyperthyroidism patients. After sampling, hyperthyroidism patients received methimazole starting at 30 mg daily, and ophthalmopathy patients received high-dose intravenous methylprednisolone. Here is what the overall study found, with its caveats: In validation, progression to ophthalmopathy was predicted by the model with almost 71% sensitivity and 72% to 85% specificity, a median of about 6.8 months before onset. Ophthalmopathy was separated from stable hyperthyroidism by a 13 V-J signature model, with around 90% sensitivity and 81% to 82% specificity obtained in cross-validation and 80%/75% obtained in testing. No statistical method was used to fix the sample size in advance, and group allocation was not hidden from the investigators. Most expanded thyroid clonotypes (frequency above 0.001) were also found in blood, which suggests that blood repertoires may mirror thyroid immune responses.

On this clonotype: It lacks a known antigen. No much larger clone exists at a distance of one base, and base qualities are not known.

Patients with uncontrolled infections, other autoimmune diseases, pregnancy or lactation were excluded. Diagnoses were established on the basis of clinical symptoms, serum thyroxine and TRAb, thyroid ultrasound, and orbital computed tomography. Trizol reagent was used to extract total RNA, and RNA quality was then checked on an Agilent 2100 Bioanalyzer. The TCR beta CDR3 regions were amplified from RNA transcripts. The TCR CDR3 was subjected to a first round of RT-PCR using the HTBI primer set and the Qiagen OneStep RT-PCR kit. Libraries were constructed in a second round of multiplex PCR, after which size selection and purification were carried out. Sequencing of the libraries was done on an Illumina HiSeq2000 using paired-end 100 bp reads. Regarding the original processing steps: SOAPnuke was used to process the raw data, throwing out any read that contained adapters or uncalled bases, had a mean Phred below 15, or lacked an exact constant-primer or identifier match. High-quality paired reads were merged using COPE v1.2.5, and each unique nucleotide sequence was defined as a clonotype. MiTCR v1.1 was used to align the clonotypes against IMGT TRBV, TRBD and TRBJ reference segments. Only V-J combinations with frequency above 0.0001, covering about 99% of repertoires, were analysed. The TCS score was defined as the ratio of F50 (clonal expansion) to E x V (chaos), calculated using BLOSUM62-based TCRdist between CDR3 peptides within each V-J. Welch's t-statistics and random forest reduced 450 to 600 V-J features to 10 to 15, which were used in a naive Bayes classifier (R e1071). The similarity between thyroid and blood repertoires was quantified using the Morisita-Horn index. In TCRdb, the public reads were trimmed at Q25 with fastp and aligned with MiXCR, with productive beta chains retained. Rows with one shared CDR3 protein collapse into an entry with the most common genes and DNA. TCRdb's processing, not the study's, gives the V and J calls here. The sample data list around 660,000 distinct CDR3 sequences, and 45% of these were observed just once. 6.5% to 9% of the sample comes from the top ten.

This TCR came from an adult man with Graves' disease, either hyperthyroidism or ophthalmopathy (not recorded which). Sequenced sample: peripheral blood or thyroid tissue (not recorded which).

Here is the DNA: TGTGCCAGCAGCTTGACCTCAGGGACCGGGCAGTACTTC. It codes for CASSLTSGTGQYF. The chain employs TRBV7-9 and TRBJ2-7, with the D gene possibly TRBD1 or TRBD2, each one fitting 5 bases. Including the terminal cysteine and phenylalanine, the CDR3 comprises 13 residues. Only the CDR3 portion is preserved as DNA: 39 bases, with reading frame beginning at the first base. Based on the germline V gene (reference sequence), the CDR1 and CDR2 sequences are SEHNR and FQNEAQ. The V and J ends are trimmed by 3 bases and 9 bases, leaving 15 bases between them.